Listed below are T cell receptor beta chains from one sample, sequenced in a study of OX40 agonist ivuxolimab in advanced cancers. Assay used: immunoSEQ multiplex PCR; TCRdb lists only in-frame clones, some missing. The table has tens of thousands of clones, 80% to 95% seen once. Sequenced here: CD4+ or CD8+ T cells sorted from blood, sampled in a trial of the OX40 agonist ivuxolimab. The receptor set was obtained from an adult with an advanced solid tumor such as melanoma, head and neck, liver or kidney cancer. Each CDR3 is given with its conserved first and last residue. D genes are given only for firm matches. Not every row has a clone size; where given, it reads once, few, many or a size class.

size,V,J,D,DNA,CDR3
NA,TRBV5-1,TRBJ1-2,NA,TGCGCCAGCAGCTTGGGCGCGGGGAGTTCAAGAGGCTACACCTTC,CASSLGAGSSRGYTF
NA,TRBV4-3,TRBJ1-3,TRBD1,TGCGCCAGCAGCCGGGAACAGGGGTACGGAAACACCATATATTTT,CASSREQGYGNTIYF
few,TRBV11-2,TRBJ2-2,NA,TGTGCCAGCAGCTTCTCCAACACCGGGGAGCTGTTTTTT,CASSFSNTGELFF
NA,TRBV7-9,TRBJ2-7,NA,TGTGCCAGCAGCTTAACAGTCCGCTCCTACGAGCAGTACTTC,CASSLTVRSYEQYF
NA,TRBV29-1,TRBJ2-1,NA,TGCAGCGTTGTACTAGTTCGCCTCGGCAATGAGCAGTTCTTC,CSVVLVRLGNEQFF
NA,TRBV7-8,TRBJ1-1,TRBD1,TGTGCCAGCAGCTTAGATTTGGGGACAGGGTTTAACACTGAAGCTTTCTTT,CASSLDLGTGFNTEAFF
NA,TRBV28,TRBJ1-1,NA,TGTGCCAGCAGCCGCAGGGAGTGGACTGAAGCTTTCTTT,CASSRREWTEAFF
once,TRBV6-6,TRBJ1-6,NA,TGTGCCAGCAATAGATTCTATAAGGGGGGCTACTCACCCCTCCACTTT,CASNRFYKGGYSPLHF
NA,TRBV9,TRBJ2-7,NA,TGTGCCAGCACCCCGACGGACCATGGCTACGAGCAGTACTTC,CASTPTDHGYEQYF
NA,TRBV28,TRBJ2-7,TRBD2,TGTGCCAGCAGCCTTAGCGGGAGTGTTGCCTACGAGCAGTACTTC,CASSLSGSVAYEQYF
NA,TRBV7-9,TRBJ1-2,NA,TGTGCCAGCAGCTTATTGGGACATAGTGGGTATGGCTACACCTTC,CASSLLGHSGYGYTF
NA,TRBV5-1,TRBJ2-3,TRBD1,TGCGCCAGCAGCCCATGGGACAGGGGAAGCACAGATACGCAGTATTTT,CASSPWDRGSTDTQYF
few,TRBV19,TRBJ1-5,NA,TGTGCCAGTAGTTTGGCAGGGCACGGCAATCAGCCCCAGCATTTT,CASSLAGHGNQPQHF
NA,TRBV9,TRBJ1-1,NA,TGTGCCAGCAGCGTAGGGTCGGGACCGGTGGAAGCTTTCTTT,CASSVGSGPVEAFF
NA,TRBV4-3,TRBJ2-1,TRBD1,TGCGCCAGCAGCCAAGATTGGGGAGGGACAGGGGGCATTGAGCAGTTCTTC,CASSQDWGGTGGIEQFF
NA,TRBV4-1,TRBJ1-1,TRBD1,TGCGCCAGCAGCCAAGATGGGGACAGGGTCACTGAAGCTTTCTTT,CASSQDGDRVTEAFF